This TCR beta chain is drawn from a study of blood T cell repertoires in COVID-19. For the study at large: COVID-19 samples collected from the United States, Italy and Spain covered acute and convalescent phases. PBMCs, B-cell-depleted T cells, or T cells were the source of the cDNA or gDNA that made up the material.

In the authors' workflow: The assay estimated nucleated cells by amplifying reference gene primers. Some clones are missing from TCRdb's copy, which holds only in-frame ones; the method was immunoSEQ multiplex PCR. The V and J calls and clone size were taken over from that table, and D and trimming were inferred from the DNA. The repertoire holds more than 35,000 clones, with 70% to 90% as singletons. V lost 0 bases and J 0 bases, leaving 12 bases between the germline ends. The CDR3 is 16 amino acids. From germline, CDR1 is KGHSH and CDR2 LQKENI. The rearrangement links TRBV18 to TRBJ2-7; the D gene is possibly TRBD2 (6 bases). The receptor comes from a human donor in a cohort sampled during active COVID-19. The sequencing sample was made of peripheral blood. CDR3 region: CASSPPLRTNSYEQYF. CDR3 nucleotide sequence: TGTGCCAGCTCACCACCGCTCAGGACTAACTCCTACGAGCAGTACTTC. Supplemented by reference TRBV18 and TRBJ2-7, the full variable domain reads NAGVMQNPRHLVRRRGQEARLRCSPMKGHSHVYWYRQLPEEGLKFMVYLQKENIIDESGMPKERFSAEFPKEGPSILRIQQVVRGDSAAYFCASSPPLRTNSYEQYFGPGTRLTVT.